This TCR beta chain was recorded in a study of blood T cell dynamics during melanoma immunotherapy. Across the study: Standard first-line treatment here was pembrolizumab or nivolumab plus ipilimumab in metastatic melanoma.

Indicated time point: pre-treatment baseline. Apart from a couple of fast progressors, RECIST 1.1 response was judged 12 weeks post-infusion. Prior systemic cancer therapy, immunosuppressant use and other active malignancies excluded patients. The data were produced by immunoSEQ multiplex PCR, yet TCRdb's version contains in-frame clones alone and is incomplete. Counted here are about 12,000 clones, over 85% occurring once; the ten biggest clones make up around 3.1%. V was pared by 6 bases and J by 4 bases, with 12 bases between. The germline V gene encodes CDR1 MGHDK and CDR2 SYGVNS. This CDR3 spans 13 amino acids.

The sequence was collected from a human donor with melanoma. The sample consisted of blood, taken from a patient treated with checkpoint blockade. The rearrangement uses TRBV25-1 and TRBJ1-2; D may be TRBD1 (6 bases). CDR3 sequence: CASSRGSGYGYTF. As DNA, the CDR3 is TGTGCCAGCAGCAGGGGATCTGGCTATGGCTACACCTTC.